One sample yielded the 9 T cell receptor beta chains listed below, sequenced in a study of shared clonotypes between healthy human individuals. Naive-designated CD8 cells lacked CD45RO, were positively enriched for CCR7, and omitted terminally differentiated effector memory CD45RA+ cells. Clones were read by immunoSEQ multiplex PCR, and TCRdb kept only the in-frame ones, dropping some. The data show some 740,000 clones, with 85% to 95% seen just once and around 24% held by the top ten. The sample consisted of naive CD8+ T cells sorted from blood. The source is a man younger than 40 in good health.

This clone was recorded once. The CDR3 coding sequence is TGTGCCAGCAGTTTATCTCTTTGGGACAGGGGCGTCGTCGGCTACACCTTC. Translation gives CASSLSLWDRGVVGYTF. The chain joins TRBV27 to TRBJ1-2; TRBD1 agrees at 10 bases. CDR3 length equals 17 residues. V trimming: 0 bases; J trimming: 8 bases; junction bases outside the gene matches: 12. The V gene's germline CDR1 is MNHEY and CDR2 SMNVEV (reference sequence).

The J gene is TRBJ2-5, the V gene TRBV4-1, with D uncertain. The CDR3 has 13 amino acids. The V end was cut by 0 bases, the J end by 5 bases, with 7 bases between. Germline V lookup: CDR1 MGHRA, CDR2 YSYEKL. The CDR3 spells CASSQDTTETQYF. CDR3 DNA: TGCGCCAGCAGCCAAGATACTACGGAGACCCAGTACTTC.

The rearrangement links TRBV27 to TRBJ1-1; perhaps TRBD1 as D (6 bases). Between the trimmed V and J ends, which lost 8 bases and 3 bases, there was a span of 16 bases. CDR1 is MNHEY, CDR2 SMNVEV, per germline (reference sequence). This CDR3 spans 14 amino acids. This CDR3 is CASGRGGGYTEAFF. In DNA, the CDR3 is TGTGCCAGCGGGCGCGGGGGCGGGTACACTGAAGCTTTCTTT.

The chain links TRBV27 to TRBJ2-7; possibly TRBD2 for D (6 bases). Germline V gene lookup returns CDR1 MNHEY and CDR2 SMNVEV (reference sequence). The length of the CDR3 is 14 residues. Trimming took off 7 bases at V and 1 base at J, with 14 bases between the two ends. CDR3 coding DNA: TGTGCCAGCACCACGGGGGACGGATCCTACGAGCAGTACTTC. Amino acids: CASTTGDGSYEQYF.

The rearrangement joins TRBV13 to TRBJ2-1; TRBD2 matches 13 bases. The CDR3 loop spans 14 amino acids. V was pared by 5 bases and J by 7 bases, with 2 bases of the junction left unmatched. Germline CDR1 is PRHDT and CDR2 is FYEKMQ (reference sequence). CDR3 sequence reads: CASSQGLAGNEQFF. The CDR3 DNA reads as TGTGCCAGCAGCCAGGGACTAGCGGGGAATGAGCAGTTCTTC. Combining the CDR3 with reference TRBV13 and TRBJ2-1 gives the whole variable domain AAGVIQSPRHLIKEKRETATLKCYPIPRHDTVYWYQQGPGQDPQFLISFYEKMQSDKGSIPDRFSAQQFSDYHSELNMSSLELGDSALYFCASSQGLAGNEQFFGPGTRLTVL.

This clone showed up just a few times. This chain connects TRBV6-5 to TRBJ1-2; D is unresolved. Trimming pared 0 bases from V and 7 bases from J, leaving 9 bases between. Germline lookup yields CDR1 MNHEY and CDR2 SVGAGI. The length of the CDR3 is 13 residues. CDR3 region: CASSYSGPRGYTF. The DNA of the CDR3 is TGTGCCAGCAGTTACTCGGGTCCGCGTGGCTACACCTTC.

The CDR3 DNA follows: TGTGCCAGCAGCTACACTAGCGGAGCCTACTACGAGCAGTACTTC. Amino acid sequence: CASSYTSGAYYEQYF. V gene TRBV13 combines with J gene TRBJ2-7; 8 bases map to TRBD2. This CDR3 is built from 15 residues. The junction had 8 bases not matched to a gene; V was cut back by 4 bases and J by 3 bases. Looked up from germline, CDR1 is PRHDT and CDR2 is FYEKMQ (reference sequence).

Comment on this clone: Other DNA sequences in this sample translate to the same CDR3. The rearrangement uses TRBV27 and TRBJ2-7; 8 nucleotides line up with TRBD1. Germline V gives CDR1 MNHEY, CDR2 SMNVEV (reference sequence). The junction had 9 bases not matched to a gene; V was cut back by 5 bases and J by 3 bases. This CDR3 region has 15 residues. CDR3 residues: CASSPGQGLNYEQYF. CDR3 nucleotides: TGTGCCAGCAGTCCAGGACAGGGCCTTAACTACGAGCAGTACTTC.

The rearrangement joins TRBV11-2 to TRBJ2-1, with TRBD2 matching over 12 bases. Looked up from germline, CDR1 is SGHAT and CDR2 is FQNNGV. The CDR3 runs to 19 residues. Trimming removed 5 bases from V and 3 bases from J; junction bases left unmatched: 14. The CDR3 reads CASSLGALLAGGYYNEQFF. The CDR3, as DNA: TGTGCCAGCAGCCTTGGGGCTTTACTAGCGGGAGGATACTACAATGAGCAGTTCTTC. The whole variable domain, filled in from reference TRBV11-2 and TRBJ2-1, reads EAGVAQSPRYKIIEKRQSVAFWCNPISGHATLYWYQQILGQGPKLLIQFQNNGVVDDSQLPKDRFSAERLKGVDSTLKIQPAKLEDSAVYLCASSLGALLAGGYYNEQFFGPGTRLTVL.